This T cell receptor beta chain comes out of a study of blood T cell repertoires in COVID-19. V was trimmed by 6 bases and J by 1 base, leaving 6 bases between them. Germline V lookup: CDR1 SQVTM, CDR2 ANQGSEA. CDR3 length: 12 amino acids. Authors' methods: Counts of nucleated cells, estimated from reference gene primer amplification, were obtained. The protocol was immunoSEQ multiplex PCR, while the TCRdb copy is restricted to in-frame clones and leaves out a portion. That table is the source of V, J and clone size, and D and trimming were worked out from the DNA. The data show about 240,000 clones, approximately 86% seen once.

This receptor was identified in a woman in her 30s with acute COVID-19. Input material: PBMCs or T cells enriched from blood (not recorded which). The V and J genes are TRBV29-1 and TRBJ2-2; D ambiguous. CDR3 coding DNA: TGCAGCGTAAACAGGAACACCGGGGAGCTGTTTTTT. It codes for CSVNRNTGELFF.